One sample yielded the 12 T cell receptor beta chains listed below, sequenced in a study of cytomegalovirus exposure and HLA in healthy donors (dated by TCRdb to about 2017). Libraries were made using the immunoSEQ multiplex PCR assay. For the multiplex PCR, a mixture combining 60 forward primers for TCR Vbeta segments and 13 reverse primers for TCR Jbeta segments was used. Not all clones reach the TCRdb copy of this immuneACCESS table, which keeps in-frame sequences only. Checked studies attribute under half of the gap to unresolved V genes and leave the rest unexplained. The sample table records 150,000 to 200,000 clones; around 80% of these occur just once. Together, the top ten hold about 4.6% of the sample. The sample taken for sequencing was PBMCs. The source of these receptors is a man aged 35 to 55 in good health and CMV-seronegative.

The chain has TRBV2 and TRBJ2-1, with 9 bases that match TRBD2. The V and J ends lost 6 bases and 3 bases, in that order; junction bases with no gene match: 6. The CDR3 totals 15 residues. In germline, CDR1 is SNHLY, CDR2 FYNNEI. The CDR3 here is CASRRGGGDYNEQFF. CDR3 bases: TGTGCCAGCAGAAGGGGCGGGGGGGACTACAATGAGCAGTTCTTC.

J is TRBJ1-5 and V is TRBV18; D ambiguous. Trimming removed 3 bases from V and 4 bases from J, with 16 bases in between. The CDR3 extends over 16 amino acids. Germline V gene data show CDR1 as KGHSH and CDR2 as LQKENI. The CDR3, as DNA: TGTGCCAGCTCACCTTTGGGCAGTTTTGGAAATCAGCCCCAGCATTTT. It yields the protein CASSPLGSFGNQPQHF.

The chain is built from TRBV6-5 and TRBJ1-1; D perhaps matches TRBD1 (5 bases). CDR1 is MNHEY, CDR2 SVGAGI, per germline. This CDR3 is 13 amino acids long. V lost 7 bases to trimming and J lost 6 bases, with 15 bases between them. CDR3 amino acids: CASTDRVVAEAFF. In nucleotides, the CDR3 is TGTGCCAGCACCGACAGAGTGGTGGCTGAAGCTTTCTTT.

This clone was seen a few times. The chain carries TRBV7-6 and TRBJ2-1; D remains ambiguous. Trimming took 2 bases from V and 1 from J, leaving 6 bases between them. This CDR3 contains 14 residues. CDR1 is SGHVS, CDR2 FNYEAQ, per germline. The CDR3 loop is CASSLSSSYNEQFF. The CDR3, as DNA: TGTGCCAGCAGCTTATCTAGTTCCTACAATGAGCAGTTCTTC.

The chain is built from TRBV7-9 and TRBJ2-3; 10 bases line up with TRBD2. With 5 bases clipped from V and 6 bases from J, the junction kept 11 bases outside the gene matches. The CDR3 length is 16 residues. The germline gives CDR1 SEHNR, CDR2 FQNEAQ (reference sequence). CDR3: CASSRGLALVGDTQYF. CDR3 nucleotides: TGTGCCAGCAGCAGGGGACTAGCGCTCGTCGGGGATACGCAGTATTTT. The variable domain in full, completed from reference TRBV7-9 and TRBJ2-3, reads DTGVSQNPRHKITKRGQNVTFRCDPISEHNRLYWYRQTLGQGPEFLTYFQNEAQLEKSRLLSDRFSAERPKGSFSTLEIQRTEQGDSAMYLCASSRGLALVGDTQYFGPGTRLTVL.

J is TRBJ2-1 and V is TRBV2; 8 bases agree with TRBD2. CDR3 length equals 14 residues. Trimming at V came to 0 bases and at J to 6 bases, leaving 1 base not matched to a gene. The V gene's germline CDR1 is SNHLY and CDR2 FYNNEI. CDR3 region: CASSEAAGANEQFF. The CDR3 DNA sequence: TGTGCCAGCAGTGAAGCAGCGGGGGCCAATGAGCAGTTCTTC.

The chain carries TRBV5-1 and TRBJ2-7; possible D gene TRBD2, 6 bases. V dropped 0 bases and J dropped 0 bases, with 7 bases sitting between them. Germline-derived CDR1 and CDR2 are SGHRS and YFSETQ. The CDR3 loop spans 14 amino acids. CDR3 sequence reads: CASSLAGGSYEQYF. CDR3 nucleotides: TGCGCCAGCAGCTTGGCCGGGGGCTCCTACGAGCAGTACTTC.

This clone was detected a few times. The chain employs TRBV7-9 and TRBJ1-2, with TRBD1 matching 8 bases. Trimming cost V 6 bases and J 8 bases; bases outside gene matches: 11. Germline-derived CDR1 and CDR2 are SEHNR and FQNEAQ (reference sequence). The CDR3 runs to 14 residues. This chain's CDR3 is CASSRDRSPWGYTF. The CDR3 nucleotides read TGTGCCAGCAGTCGGGACAGGTCCCCCTGGGGCTACACCTTC.

This chain links TRBV30 with TRBJ1-5; no firm D call. Looked up from germline, CDR1 is GTSNPN and CDR2 is SVGIG (reference sequence). Trimming pared 0 bases from V and 6 bases from J, leaving 9 bases between. This CDR3 is built from 13 residues. This CDR3 reads CAWSVPRGQPQHF. In DNA, the CDR3 is TGTGCCTGGAGTGTCCCGCGGGGTCAGCCCCAGCATTTT.

This chain uses TRBV7-9 with TRBJ2-7, with D perhaps matching TRBD2 (7 bases). This CDR3 comprises 13 residues. CDR1 is SEHNR and CDR2 is FQNEAQ in the germline V gene (reference sequence). As DNA, the CDR3 is TGTTCCGTTAAGGGGGGGGGCTCCTACGAGCAGTACTTC. Translation: CSVKGGGSYEQYF.

The chain links TRBV5-1 to TRBJ2-7; D may be TRBD1 (5 bases). The V gene lost 0 bases and the J gene lost 0 bases, with 13 bases spanning the gap. The CDR3 runs 16 residues. Germline V gene lookup returns CDR1 SGHRS and CDR2 YFSETQ. In DNA, the CDR3 is TGCGCCAGCAGCTTGGCAGGACATGCCGGCTCCTACGAGCAGTACTTC. It yields the protein CASSLAGHAGSYEQYF.

The table lists this clone with a few counts. The chain carries TRBV2 and TRBJ2-2; D is ambiguous. Germline values: CDR1 SNHLY, CDR2 FYNNEI. The CDR3 extends over 13 amino acids. V was trimmed by 1 base and J by 5 bases, leaving 5 bases between them. CDR3 sequence (DNA): TGTGCCAGCAGTGAAGTTAGTACCGGGGAGCTGTTTTTT. It specifies CASSEVSTGELFF.